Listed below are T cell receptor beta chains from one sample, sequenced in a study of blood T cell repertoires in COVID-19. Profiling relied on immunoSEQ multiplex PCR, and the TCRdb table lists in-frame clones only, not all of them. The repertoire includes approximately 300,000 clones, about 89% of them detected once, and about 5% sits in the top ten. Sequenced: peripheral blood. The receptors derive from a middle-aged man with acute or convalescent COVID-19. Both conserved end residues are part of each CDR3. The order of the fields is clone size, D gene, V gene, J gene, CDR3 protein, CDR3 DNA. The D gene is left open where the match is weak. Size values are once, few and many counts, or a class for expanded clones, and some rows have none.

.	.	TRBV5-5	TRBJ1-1	CASSIWGGPTEAFF	TGTGCCAGCAGCATTTGGGGAGGCCCCACTGAAGCTTTCTTT
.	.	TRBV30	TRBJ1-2	CAWSVLYGYTF	TGTGCCTGGAGTGTCTTATATGGCTACACCTTC
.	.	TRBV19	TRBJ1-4	CASTLEGRIGEKLFF	TGTGCCAGTACCCTGGAGGGGCGTATTGGTGAAAAACTGTTTTTT
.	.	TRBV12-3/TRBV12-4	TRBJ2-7	CASRPREMGEQYF	TGTGCCAGCAGACCCAGGGAAATGGGCGAGCAGTACTTC
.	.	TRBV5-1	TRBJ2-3	CASSLGLADTQYF	TGCGCCAGCAGCTTGGGACTTGCAGATACGCAGTATTTT
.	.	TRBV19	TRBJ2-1	CASSIDLGGGPFLFF	TGTGCCAGTAGTATAGATCTTGGCGGGGGCCCCTTTTTGTTCTTC
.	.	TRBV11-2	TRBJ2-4	CASSLLNIQYF	TGTGCCAGCAGCTTACTGAACATTCAGTACTTC
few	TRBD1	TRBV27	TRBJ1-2	CASTGQGAFGYTF	TGTGCCAGTACGGGACAGGGGGCTTTTGGCTACACCTTC
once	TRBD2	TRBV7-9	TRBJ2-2	CASSSWTVREAGELFF	TGTGCCAGCAGTTCTTGGACGGTTCGGGAGGCCGGGGAGCTGTTTTTT
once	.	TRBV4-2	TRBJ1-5	CASSQEAGNQPQHF	TGTGCCAGCAGCCAAGAGGCAGGGAATCAGCCCCAGCATTTT
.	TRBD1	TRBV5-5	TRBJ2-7	CASSYRDRDHEQYF	TGTGCCAGCAGCTACCGGGACAGGGACCACGAGCAGTACTTC
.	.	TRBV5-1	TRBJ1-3	CASSLATGASGNTIYF	TGCGCCAGCAGCTTGGCGACAGGAGCCTCTGGAAACACCATATATTTT
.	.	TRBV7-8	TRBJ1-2	CASSPGRGHGYTF	TGTGCCAGCAGCCCTGGGAGGGGCCATGGCTACACCTTC
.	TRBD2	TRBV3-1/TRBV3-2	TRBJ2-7	CASSQRGTSGEQYF	TGTGCCAGCAGCCAACGCGGGACTAGCGGTGAGCAGTACTTC
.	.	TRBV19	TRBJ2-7	CASSIGAGSDEQYF	TGTGCCAGTAGTATAGGTGCAGGGTCGGACGAGCAGTACTTC
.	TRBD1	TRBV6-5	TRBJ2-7	CASSYRDRSYEQYF	TGTGCCAGCAGTTATCGGGACAGGTCCTACGAGCAGTACTTC
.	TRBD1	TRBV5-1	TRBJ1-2	CASSYGTGLNFYGYTF	TGCGCCAGCAGCTACGGGACAGGCTTAAATTTCTATGGCTACACCTTC
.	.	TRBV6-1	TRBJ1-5	CASSEGSGGSNQPQHF	TGTGCCAGCAGTGAAGGGAGCGGTGGGAGCAATCAGCCCCAGCATTTT
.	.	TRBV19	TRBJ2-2	CASRWGGAPNTGELFF	TGTGCCAGTAGATGGGGGGGCGCCCCGAACACCGGGGAGCTGTTTTTT
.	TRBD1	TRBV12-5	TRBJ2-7	CASGTSGTGGSYEQYF	TGTGCTAGTGGCACCTCCGGGACAGGGGGCTCCTACGAGCAGTACTTC
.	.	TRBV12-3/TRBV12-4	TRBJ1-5	CASSLQGNQPQHF	TGTGCCAGCAGCCTTCAGGGAAATCAGCCCCAGCATTTT
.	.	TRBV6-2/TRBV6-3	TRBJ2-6	CASSTLQQGPSSGANVLTF	TGTGCCAGCAGTACCCTACAACAGGGTCCGAGCTCTGGGGCCAACGTCCTGACTTTC
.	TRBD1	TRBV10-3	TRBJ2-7	CASRTGGGWEQYF	TGTGCCAGTAGGACAGGGGGCGGTTGGGAGCAGTACTTC
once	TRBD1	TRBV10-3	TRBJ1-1	CAISARDRGGTEAFF	TGTGCCATCAGTGCCCGGGACAGGGGGGGCACTGAAGCTTTCTTT
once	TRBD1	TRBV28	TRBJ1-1	CASSPYGQGNTEAFF	TGTGCCAGCAGCCCATACGGACAGGGGAACACTGAAGCTTTCTTT
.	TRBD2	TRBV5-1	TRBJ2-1	CASSLAASGGTYNEQFF	TGCGCCAGCAGCTTGGCAGCTAGCGGGGGGACCTACAATGAGCAGTTCTTC
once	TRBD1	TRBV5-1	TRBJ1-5	CASSLGDRGNQPQHF	TGCGCCAGCAGCTTGGGGGACAGGGGTAATCAGCCCCAGCATTTT
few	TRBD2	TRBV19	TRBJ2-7	CASSIGTSIDEQYF	TGTGCCAGTAGTATAGGGACTAGCATCGACGAGCAGTACTTC
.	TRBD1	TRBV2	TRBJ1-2	CASSEADRGYGYTF	TGTGCCAGCAGTGAAGCAGACAGGGGATATGGCTACACCTTC
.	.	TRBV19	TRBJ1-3	CASSIQESGNTIYF	TGTGCCAGTAGTATCCAGGAATCCGGAAACACCATATATTTT
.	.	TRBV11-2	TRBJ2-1	CASSSIKQGALSNEQFF	TGTGCCAGCAGCTCGATTAAACAGGGAGCGTTGTCCAATGAGCAGTTCTTC
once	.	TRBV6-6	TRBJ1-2	CASSYSKGSFVYGYTF	TGTGCCAGCAGTTACTCTAAGGGGTCCTTCGTCTATGGCTACACCTTC
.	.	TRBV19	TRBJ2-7	CASRPSGDNRAYEQYF	TGTGCCAGTAGACCATCAGGGGATAACCGGGCCTACGAGCAGTACTTC
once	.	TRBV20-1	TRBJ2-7	CSAGASYEQYF	TGCAGTGCTGGGGCGTCCTACGAGCAGTACTTC
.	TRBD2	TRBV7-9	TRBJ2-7	CASSKTSDSLEQYF	TGTGCCAGCAGCAAGACTAGCGACTCTCTCGAGCAGTACTTC
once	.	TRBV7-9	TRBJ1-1	CASSSQVNTEAFF	TGTGCCAGCAGCTCACAGGTGAACACTGAAGCTTTCTTT
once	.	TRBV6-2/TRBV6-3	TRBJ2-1	CASSPTGSYNEQFF	TGTGCCAGCAGTCCAACAGGTTCCTACAATGAGCAGTTCTTC
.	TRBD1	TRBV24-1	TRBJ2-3	CATSDPGQGTDTQYF	TGTGCCACCAGTGATCCCGGACAGGGCACAGATACGCAGTATTTT
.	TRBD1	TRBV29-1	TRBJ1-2	CSVEKDREDGYTF	TGCAGCGTTGAAAAGGACAGGGAGGACGGCTACACCTTC
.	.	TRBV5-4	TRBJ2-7	CASSLLQSYEQYF	TGTGCCAGCAGCTTGTTACAGTCCTACGAGCAGTACTTC
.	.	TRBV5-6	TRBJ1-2	CASSTHSNRVYGYTF	TGTGCCAGCAGCACACATTCCAACAGGGTCTATGGCTACACCTTC
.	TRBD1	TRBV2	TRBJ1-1	CASIPGTGTEAFF	TGTGCCAGCATCCCCGGGACAGGCACTGAAGCTTTCTTT
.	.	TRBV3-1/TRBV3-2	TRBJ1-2	CASSQPYYGYTF	TGTGCCAGCAGCCAACCTTACTATGGCTACACCTTC
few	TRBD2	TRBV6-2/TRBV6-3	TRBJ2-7	CASSYGWRGGKTYEQYF	TGTGCCAGCAGTTACGGTTGGCGGGGGGGAAAGACCTACGAGCAGTACTTC
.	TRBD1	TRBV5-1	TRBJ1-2	CASSGNPGQGYGYTF	TGCGCCAGCAGCGGCAACCCGGGACAGGGCTATGGCTACACCTTC
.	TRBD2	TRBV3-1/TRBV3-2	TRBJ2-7	CASSQDFYGLASYEQYF	TGTGCCAGCAGCCAAGATTTTTATGGACTAGCGAGCTACGAGCAGTACTTC
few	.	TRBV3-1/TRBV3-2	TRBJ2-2	CASSHPTGGPNTGELFF	TGTGCCAGCAGCCACCCGACCGGGGGACCGAACACCGGGGAGCTGTTTTTT
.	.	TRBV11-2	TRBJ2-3	CASRLLSKEDTQYF	TGTGCCAGCAGACTACTTAGCAAGGAAGATACGCAGTATTTT
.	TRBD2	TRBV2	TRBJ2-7	CASAGGTYEQYF	TGTGCCAGCGCGGGGGGGACCTACGAGCAGTACTTC
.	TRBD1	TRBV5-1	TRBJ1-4	CASSLAEGQREKLFF	TGCGCCAGCAGCTTGGCCGAGGGACAGAGAGAAAAACTGTTTTTT
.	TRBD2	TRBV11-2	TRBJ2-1	CASSLVGTSNEQFF	TGTGCCAGCAGCTTAGTCGGGACTAGCAATGAGCAGTTCTTC
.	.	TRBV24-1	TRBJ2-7	CATTNTGTAFCEQYF	TGTGCCACCACCAATACCGGGACTGCCTTTTGTGAGCAGTACTTC
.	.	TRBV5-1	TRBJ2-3	CASSLIRGVTDTQYF	TGCGCCAGCAGCTTGATAAGGGGCGTTACAGATACGCAGTATTTT
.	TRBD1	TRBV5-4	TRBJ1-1	CASSRDSGQGAFF	TGTGCCAGCAGCCGGGACAGCGGCCAGGGGGCTTTCTTT
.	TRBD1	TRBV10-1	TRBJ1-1	CASSAVQGRRTEAFF	TGCGCCAGCAGTGCGGTACAGGGGAGAAGAACTGAAGCTTTCTTT
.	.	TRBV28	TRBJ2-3	CASKWQATGGDTQYF	TGTGCCAGCAAGTGGCAGGCCACCGGAGGAGATACGCAGTATTTT
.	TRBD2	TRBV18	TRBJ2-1	CASSSGLADPINEQFF	TGTGCCAGCTCAAGCGGACTAGCGGACCCCATCAATGAGCAGTTCTTC